The following is a TCR beta chain sequence with its context. This specimen comes from a study of blood T cell repertoires in COVID-19. Study overall: Whether acute or convalescent, the COVID-19 samples came from the United States, Italy and Spain. Sources were T cells, B-cell-depleted T cells, or PBMCs; the material itself was cDNA or gDNA.

In the original workflow: Reference gene primer amplification gave estimated nucleated cell counts. Assay used: immunoSEQ multiplex PCR; TCRdb lists only in-frame clones, some missing. V and J calls plus clone size are reproduced from that table; the DNA served to infer D and trimming. The sample has hundreds of thousands of clones, 65% to 90% seen once. The CDR3 extends over 15 amino acids. The V end lost 0 bases, the J end lost 4 bases, and 13 bases lay between the germline ends. In germline, CDR1 is SGHNT, CDR2 YYREEE (reference sequence). In Cohort 3, a recovered donor had either two negative PCRs, clearance, or symptom resolution.

The chain employs TRBV5-4 and TRBJ1-2, with D unclear. Sequenced material: PBMCs or T cells enriched from blood (not recorded which). This clonotype originated in a man aged 30 to 39 who had recovered from COVID-19. The DNA of the CDR3 is TGTGCCAGCAGCTTGGCCGGGGAGGGAGGCTATGGCTACACCTTC. This gives the protein CASSLAGEGGYGYTF.